This TCR beta chain comes out of a study of T cell responses to AZD1222 COVID-19 vaccine. This CDR3 spans 14 amino acids. Trimming stripped 1 base from V and 7 bases from J, with 14 bases between. The germline V gene encodes CDR1 SGHRS and CDR2 YFSETQ. Regarding the study as a whole: Spike-specific TCR breadth and depth went up after people got two AZD1222 doses.

Sequencing used immunoSEQ multiplex PCR; TCRdb keeps in-frame clones, though not all of them. The table lists 100,000 to 150,000 clones, around 90% of them singletons. Comment on this clone: Antigen specificity is unknown.

The TCR originated in an adult in good health. This chain links TRBV5-1 with TRBJ1-1, with a weak D call TRBD1 (5 bases). The specimen comprised peripheral blood, sampled on day 0 of MenACWY control vaccination. The CDR3 loop is CASSLQTATGEAFF. The CDR3 DNA follows: TGCGCCAGCAGCTTGCAAACGGCCACAGGTGAAGCTTTCTTT.